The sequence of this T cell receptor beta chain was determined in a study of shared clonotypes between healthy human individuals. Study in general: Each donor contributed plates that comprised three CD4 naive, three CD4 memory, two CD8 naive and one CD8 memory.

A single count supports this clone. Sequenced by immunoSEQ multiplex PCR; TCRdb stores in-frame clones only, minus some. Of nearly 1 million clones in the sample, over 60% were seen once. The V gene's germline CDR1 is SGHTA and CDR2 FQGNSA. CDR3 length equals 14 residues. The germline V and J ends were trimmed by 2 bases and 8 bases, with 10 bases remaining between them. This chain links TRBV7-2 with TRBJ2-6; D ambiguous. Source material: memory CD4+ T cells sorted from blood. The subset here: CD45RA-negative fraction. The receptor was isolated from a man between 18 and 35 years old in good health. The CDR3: CASSLNFFPNVLTF. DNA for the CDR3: TGTGCCAGCAGCTTAAATTTCTTTCCCAACGTCCTGACTTTC.